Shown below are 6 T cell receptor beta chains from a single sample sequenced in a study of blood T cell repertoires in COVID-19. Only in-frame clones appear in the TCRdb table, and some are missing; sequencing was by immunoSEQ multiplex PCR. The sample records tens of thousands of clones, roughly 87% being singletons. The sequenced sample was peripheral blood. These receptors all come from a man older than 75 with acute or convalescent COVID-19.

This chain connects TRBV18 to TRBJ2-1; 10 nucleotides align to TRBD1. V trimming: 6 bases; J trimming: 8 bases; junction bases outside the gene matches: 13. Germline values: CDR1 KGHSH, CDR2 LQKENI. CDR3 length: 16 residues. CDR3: CASSLTPGQGMHEQFF. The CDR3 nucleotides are TGTGCCAGCTCTCTCACCCCGGGACAGGGGATGCATGAGCAGTTCTTC.

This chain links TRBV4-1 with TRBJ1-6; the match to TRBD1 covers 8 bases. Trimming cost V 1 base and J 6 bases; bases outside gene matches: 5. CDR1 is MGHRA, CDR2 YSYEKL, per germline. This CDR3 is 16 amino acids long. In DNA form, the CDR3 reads TGCGCCAGCAGCCAAGCATTTGACAGGGGTAATTCACCCCTCCACTTT. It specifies CASSQAFDRGNSPLHF.

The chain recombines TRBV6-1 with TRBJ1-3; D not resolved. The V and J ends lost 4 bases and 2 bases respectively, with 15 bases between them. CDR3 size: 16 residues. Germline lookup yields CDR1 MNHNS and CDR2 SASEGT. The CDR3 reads CASSARTRGAGNTIYF. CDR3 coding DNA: TGTGCCAGCAGTGCGCGAACCAGAGGCGCTGGAAACACCATATATTTT.

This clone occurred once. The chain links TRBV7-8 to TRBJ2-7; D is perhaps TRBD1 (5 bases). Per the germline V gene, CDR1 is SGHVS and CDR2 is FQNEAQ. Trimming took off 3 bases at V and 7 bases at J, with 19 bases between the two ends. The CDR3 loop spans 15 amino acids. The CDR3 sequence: CASSLVSGRAGEQYF. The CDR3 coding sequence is TGTGCCAGCAGCTTGGTGTCCGGCAGGGCTGGGGAGCAGTACTTC.

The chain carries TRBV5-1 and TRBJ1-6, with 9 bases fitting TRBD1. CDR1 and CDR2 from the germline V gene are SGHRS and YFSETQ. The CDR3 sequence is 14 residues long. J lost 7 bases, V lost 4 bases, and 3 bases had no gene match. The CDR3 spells CASSRDRENSPLHF. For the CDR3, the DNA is TGCGCCAGCAGCCGGGACAGGGAAAATTCACCCCTCCACTTT.

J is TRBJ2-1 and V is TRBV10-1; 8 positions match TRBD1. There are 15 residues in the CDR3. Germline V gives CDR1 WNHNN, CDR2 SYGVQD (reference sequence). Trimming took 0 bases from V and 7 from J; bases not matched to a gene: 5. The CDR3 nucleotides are TGCGCCAGCAGTGAGTCTAGGACAGGGCGGAATGAGCAGTTCTTC. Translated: CASSESRTGRNEQFF.